This T cell receptor beta chain was recorded in a study of shared clonotypes between healthy human individuals. The study's findings and limits: Researchers sampled blood only, noting tissue repertoires likely differ. Sequencing of the sorted subsets was shown by rarefaction to be incomplete despite large depth.

CDR3 length: 12 amino acids. Trimming removed 2 bases at V and 4 bases at J, with 5 bases between. Germline assignment: CDR1 SGHTA and CDR2 FQGNSA. As to this clone: Antigen: not known.

Each replicate PCR on the sorted subsets used roughly 210 ng DNA (roughly 30,000 T cell genomes). Libraries were prepared by immunoSEQ multiplex PCR; TCRdb keeps only in-frame clonotypes and omits some of them. The data show about 550,000 clones, just under 97% seen once. Naive CD8 cells lacked CD45RO, underwent positive selection for CCR7 and left out terminally differentiated effector memory CD45RA+ cells. Every contributor of samples was a Caucasian grown-up residing in Nashville, Tennessee. This sequence originates from a woman aged 30 to 39 in good health. The chain recombines TRBV7-2 with TRBJ1-1; D call uncertain. Source material: naive CD8+ T cells sorted from blood. Written as DNA, the CDR3 is TGTGCCAGCAGCTTATTCGGCACTGAAGCTTTCTTT. Translating gives CASSLFGTEAFF.